The 24 T cell receptor beta chains below come from one sample, sequenced in a study of blood T cell repertoires in COVID-19. The data were produced by immunoSEQ multiplex PCR, yet TCRdb's version contains in-frame clones alone and is incomplete. The top ten clones hold about 15% of a sample with about 220,000 clones, around 91% of them seen once. The sample taken for sequencing was PBMCs or T cells enriched from blood (not recorded which). The source of these receptors is a man under 40 who had been exposed to COVID-19.

This clone was detected only a few times. The rearrangement uses TRBV7-3 and TRBJ1-1; no reliable D call. With 1 base removed from V and 14 bases from J, the gap between germline ends came to 14 bases. The length of the CDR3 is 12 residues. The V gene's germline CDR1 is SGHTA and CDR2 FQGTGA. The CDR3 reads CASSLMEGSLFF. The CDR3 DNA follows: TGTGCCAGCAGCTTAATGGAGGGAAGCTTGTTCTTT.

The gene calls are TRBV27 and TRBJ1-2; 10 bases agree with TRBD1. The ends lost 2 bases at V and 4 bases at J; junction bases unmatched: 4. CDR1 and CDR2 (germline): MNHEY, SMNVEV (reference sequence). This CDR3 is 15 amino acids long. CDR3 nucleotides: TGTGCCAGCAGTTTAAGACAGGGGGCAGTCTATGGCTACACCTTC. This codes for CASSLRQGAVYGYTF.

This clone turned up a few times. The chain employs TRBV29-1 and TRBJ2-1; D unclear. The CDR3 totals 13 residues. The V and J ends lost 3 bases and 0 bases respectively, with 6 bases between them. From germline, CDR1 is SQVTM and CDR2 ANQGSEA. The CDR3 reads CSVDPGSYNEQFF. CDR3 nucleotide sequence: TGCAGCGTTGATCCAGGCTCCTACAATGAGCAGTTCTTC.

J is TRBJ2-5 and V is TRBV7-2; TRBD2 might be the D (5 bases). Trimming stripped 5 bases from V and 5 bases from J, with 18 bases between. This CDR3 contains 15 residues. In germline, CDR1 is SGHTA, CDR2 FQGNSA. This chain's CDR3 is CASSPKNPPGETQYF. CDR3 nucleotide sequence: TGTGCCAGCAGCCCCAAGAACCCGCCGGGGGAGACCCAGTACTTC.

The J gene is TRBJ2-5, the V gene TRBV7-2; D call uncertain. This CDR3 region has 13 residues. The germline V gene has CDR1 SGHTA and CDR2 FQGNSA. Trimming took off 1 base at V and 8 bases at J, with 11 bases between the two ends. In DNA, the CDR3 is TGTGCCAGCAGCTTAGAACCTTCAGTTACCCAGTACTTC. This sequence encodes CASSLEPSVTQYF.

The chain employs TRBV6-5 and TRBJ1-3, with 7 bases matching TRBD1. CDR3 length: 14 amino acids. CDR1 MNHEY and CDR2 SVGAGI come from the germline V gene. V lost 9 bases to trimming and J lost 4 bases; unmatched junction nucleotides: 9. The CDR3 loop reads CASSWTGRGNTIYF. As DNA, the CDR3 is TGTGCCAGTTCCTGGACAGGACGAGGAAACACCATATATTTT.

The CDR3 sequence is CASSLGPGSPLHF. Written as DNA, the CDR3 is TGTGCCAGCAGCTTGGGCCCCGGTTCACCCCTCCACTTT. This sequence joins TRBV7-9 and TRBJ1-6; no firm D call. The V and J ends lost 3 bases and 9 bases respectively, with 9 bases between them. The CDR3 covers 13 residues. CDR1 is SEHNR, CDR2 FQNEAQ, per germline (reference sequence). Based on the CDR3 plus reference TRBV7-9 and TRBJ1-6, the full variable domain is DTGVSQNPRHKITKRGQNVTFRCDPISEHNRLYWYRQTLGQGPEFLTYFQNEAQLEKSRLLSDRFSAERPKGSFSTLEIQRTEQGDSAMYLCASSLGPGSPLHFGNGTRLTVT.

The rearrangement joins TRBV29-1 to TRBJ1-1; D ambiguous. CDR3 length: 11 amino acids. The V and J ends lost 5 bases and 4 bases respectively, with 8 bases between them. Germline CDR1 and CDR2: SQVTM and ANQGSEA. CDR3 loop: CSVKAGTEAFF. CDR3 in DNA: TGCAGCGTTAAGGCAGGCACTGAAGCTTTCTTT.

V and J are TRBV5-4 and TRBJ2-3; 11 bases are shared with TRBD2. V lost 2 bases, J lost 7 bases, and 3 bases stayed unmatched. Germline V CDR1 and CDR2: SGHNT, YYREEE (reference sequence). The CDR3 runs 14 residues. This CDR3 reads CASSFRTSGYTQYF. CDR3 DNA sequence: TGTGCCAGCAGCTTCCGGACTAGCGGGTATACGCAGTATTTT.

The V and J genes are TRBV12-3 or TRBV12-4 and TRBJ2-5; 7 nucleotides agree with TRBD1. V lost 2 bases and J lost 4; bases outside the gene matches: 1. This CDR3 is 13 amino acids long. In DNA form, the CDR3 reads TGTGCCAGCAGTTTAAGGGGGCGAGAGACCCAGTACTTC. Translating it yields CASSLRGRETQYF.

The CDR3 coding sequence is TGTGCCAGCAGCTTAGGGACAGGGGATACATACGAGCAGTACTTC. Translating it yields CASSLGTGDTYEQYF. This sequence joins TRBV7-6 and TRBJ2-7; 9 bases line up with TRBD1. Germline V gives CDR1 SGHVS, CDR2 FNYEAQ. CDR3 size: 15 residues. After removal of 1 base from V and 4 bases from J, the junction contained 5 bases not matched to a gene.

This sequence joins TRBV24-1 and TRBJ1-1; D remains unclear. The V and J ends lost 7 bases and 2 bases respectively, with 10 bases between them. This CDR3 is 13 amino acids long. CDR1 is KGHDR, CDR2 SFDVKD, per germline. The CDR3 DNA sequence: TGTGCCACCAGGGAGGCAGGCAACACTGAAGCTTTCTTT. Residues: CATREAGNTEAFF.

This clone was counted once. This chain connects TRBV3-1 (or the pseudogene TRBV3-2) to TRBJ2-7; D is perhaps TRBD2 (6 bases). CDR1 and CDR2 (germline): LGHDT, YNNKEL (reference sequence). Trimming took off 1 base at V and 9 bases at J, with 10 bases between the two ends. The CDR3 totals 12 residues. The CDR3 region has the DNA TGTGCCAGCAGCCAAGGAAACGGGGGGCAGTACTTC. This codes for CASSQGNGGQYF.

The chain joins TRBV6-5 to TRBJ2-3, with D possibly being TRBD2 (7 bases). This CDR3 contains 15 residues. With 6 bases removed from V and 0 bases from J, the gap between germline ends came to 13 bases. Germline lookup yields CDR1 MNHEY and CDR2 SVGAGI. CDR3 protein: CASSGGHPSTDTQYF. DNA for the CDR3: TGTGCCAGCAGCGGGGGGCACCCGAGCACAGATACGCAGTATTTT.

This chain uses TRBV30 with TRBJ2-2; D uncertain. This CDR3 has 14 residues. V was trimmed by 0 bases and J by 4 bases, leaving 9 bases between them. Germline lookup yields CDR1 GTSNPN and CDR2 SVGIG (reference sequence). The CDR3 sequence is CAWSVQATTGELFF. CDR3 sequence (DNA): TGTGCCTGGAGTGTCCAAGCCACCACCGGGGAGCTGTTTTTT.

The chain uses TRBV5-1 and TRBJ1-4; unclear D gene. The V and J ends lost 6 bases and 5 bases respectively, with 20 bases between them. CDR1 is SGHRS, CDR2 YFSETQ, per germline. The CDR3 is 16 residues long. CDR3 bases: TGCGCCAGCACCCCAGATGGTGGGTCGCGGAATGAAAAACTGTTTTTT. Translated: CASTPDGGSRNEKLFF.

The chain couples TRBV23-1 to TRBJ1-3; 11 positions match TRBD1. TRBV23-1 is classed as an ORF, of uncertain function. The V gene end was trimmed by 6 bases and the J gene end by 2 bases; junction bases not matched to a gene: 9. The CDR3 consists of 17 residues. The CDR3 reads CASRLTSGQGAGNTIYF. CDR3 sequence (DNA): TGCGCCAGCAGACTAACCTCGGGACAGGGGGCTGGAAACACCATATATTTT.

J is TRBJ2-7 and V is TRBV5-1, with TRBD2 matching over 8 bases. Germline values: CDR1 SGHRS, CDR2 YFSETQ. CDR3 size: 17 residues. The J segment lost 0 bases and the V segment lost 1 base, leaving 9 bases of the junction unmatched. The chain's CDR3 is CASSLFGSSGPSYEQYF. In DNA form, the CDR3 reads TGCGCCAGCAGCTTGTTTGGATCTAGCGGGCCCTCCTACGAGCAGTACTTC.

This clone appeared many times. The V call is TRBV27, the J call TRBJ2-6; 8 bases agree with TRBD1. The J segment lost 1 base and the V segment lost 4 bases, leaving 0 bases of the junction unmatched. Per germline, CDR1 MNHEY and CDR2 SMNVEV (reference sequence). CDR3 length equals 15 residues. In DNA form, the CDR3 reads TGTGCCAGCAGTTGGACAGGGTCTGGGGCCAACGTCCTGACTTTC. As protein: CASSWTGSGANVLTF.

The gene calls are TRBV9 and TRBJ2-5; TRBD2 matches 8 bases. V was pared by 3 bases and J by 4 bases, with 14 bases of the junction left unmatched. The CDR3 consists of 17 residues. The V gene's germline CDR1 is SGDLS and CDR2 YYNGEE. CDR3 bases: TGTGCCAGCAGCGCCCTGGGTTCCCGGGGGGGAGGAGAGACCCAGTACTTC. Protein: CASSALGSRGGGETQYF.

This clone occurred once. The chain has TRBV4-1 and TRBJ2-7, with TRBD2 matching 9 bases. CDR1 MGHRA and CDR2 YSYEKL come from the germline V gene. This CDR3 is 16 amino acids long. The trim removed 0 bases at V and 2 bases at J, leaving 5 bases unmatched. Written as DNA, the CDR3 is TGCGCCAGCAGCCAAGAAGGAGTAGCGGGGGCCTACGAGCAGTACTTC. It specifies CASSQEGVAGAYEQYF.

This chain links TRBV19 with TRBJ1-4; 7 bases agree with TRBD1. Unmatched junction bases numbered 1, after V lost 2 bases and J lost 1 base. CDR3 length: 15 amino acids. Germline CDR1 reads LNHDA; CDR2 reads SQIVND (reference sequence). CDR3 DNA: TGTGCCAGTAGTATACAGGGGGAAACTAATGAAAAACTGTTTTTT. This sequence encodes CASSIQGETNEKLFF.

V usage is TRBV6-1 and J usage is TRBJ1-4; D is perhaps TRBD1 (5 bases). This CDR3 is built from 15 residues. Trimming shortened V by 2 bases and J by 7 bases, and 14 bases separated the two germline ends. From germline, CDR1 is MNHNS and CDR2 SASEGT. The CDR3 is CASSESGRASEKLFF. DNA for the CDR3: TGTGCCAGCAGTGAATCCGGCAGGGCGAGTGAAAAACTGTTTTTT.

The chain joins TRBV4-2 to TRBJ1-2, with a possible D match to TRBD1 (5 bases). Trimming pared 4 bases from V and 0 bases from J, leaving 9 bases between. This CDR3 contains 14 residues. The germline CDR1 and CDR2 sequences are LGHNA and YNFKEQ. DNA of the CDR3: TGTGCCAGCAGCCCGGGACTGACTAACTATGGCTACACCTTC. Its protein product is CASSPGLTNYGYTF.